Listed below are T cell receptor beta chains from one sample, sequenced in a study of cytomegalovirus exposure and HLA in healthy donors. Repertoires were generated with immunoSEQ multiplex PCR, while TCRdb's copy carries only in-frame clones and drops some. The sample records around 97,000 clones, 65% to 80% being singletons. Material for sequencing was PBMCs. The receptors originated from a woman aged 18 to 35 in good health and CMV-seropositive. CDR3s include the opening cysteine and the closing phenylalanine or tryptophan. Each record gives: V gene, D gene, clone size, J gene, CDR3 protein, CDR3 DNA. A D gene is named only where the DNA matches it firmly. Expanded clones are given a class, and other clones once, few, many or no size at all.

V gene: TRBV4-1
D gene: TRBD2
clone size: .
J gene: TRBJ2-3
CDR3 protein: CASSQGLAGFTDTQYF
CDR3 DNA: TGCGCCAGCAGCCAGGGACTAGCGGGATTCACAGATACGCAGTATTTT

V gene: TRBV2
D gene: .
clone size: .
J gene: TRBJ1-4
CDR3 protein: CASSESGQIYEKLFF
CDR3 DNA: TGTGCCAGCAGTGAGTCCGGACAGATCTACGAAAAACTGTTTTTT

V gene: TRBV5-4
D gene: .
clone size: .
J gene: TRBJ1-3
CDR3 protein: CASSSQGTKDIIYF
CDR3 DNA: TGTGCCAGCAGCTCTCAGGGAACAAAAGACATCATATATTTT

V gene: TRBV4-1
D gene: .
clone size: .
J gene: TRBJ1-3
CDR3 protein: CASSQPRLISGNTIYF
CDR3 DNA: TGCGCCAGCAGCCAGCCCCGACTGATCTCTGGAAACACCATATATTTT

V gene: TRBV5-4
D gene: TRBD1
clone size: .
J gene: TRBJ1-4
CDR3 protein: CASSLGGQGAEKLFF
CDR3 DNA: TGTGCCAGCAGCTTGGGTGGGCAGGGGGCTGAAAAACTGTTTTTT

V gene: TRBV7-8
D gene: .
clone size: .
J gene: TRBJ2-3
CDR3 protein: CASSRGSNTDTQYF
CDR3 DNA: TGTGCCAGCAGCCGAGGGTCAAACACAGATACGCAGTATTTT

V gene: TRBV6-1
D gene: .
clone size: .
J gene: TRBJ2-7
CDR3 protein: CAAAGRPYEQYF
CDR3 DNA: TGTGCCGCCGCGGGACGCCCCTACGAGCAGTACTTC

V gene: TRBV6-5
D gene: TRBD1
clone size: once
J gene: TRBJ1-1
CDR3 protein: CASSPRGPLNAEAFF
CDR3 DNA: TGTGCCAGCAGTCCGAGGGGGCCTCTGAACGCTGAAGCTTTCTTT

V gene: TRBV5-1
D gene: TRBD1
clone size: .
J gene: TRBJ2-7
CDR3 protein: CASSFTGDRDEQYF
CDR3 DNA: TGCGCCAGCAGCTTCACAGGGGACAGGGACGAGCAGTACTTC

V gene: TRBV28
D gene: .
clone size: .
J gene: TRBJ1-2
CDR3 protein: CASSLQNYGYTF
CDR3 DNA: TGTGCCAGCAGTTTGCAGAACTATGGCTACACCTTC

V gene: TRBV6-1
D gene: .
clone size: few
J gene: TRBJ1-1
CDR3 protein: CASTLRRGSDTEAFF
CDR3 DNA: TGTGCCAGCACCCTAAGGCGGGGGTCGGACACTGAAGCTTTCTTT

V gene: TRBV5-1
D gene: TRBD2
clone size: .
J gene: TRBJ2-1
CDR3 protein: CASSLRLAGGHNEQFF
CDR3 DNA: TGCGCCAGCAGCCTCCGACTAGCGGGGGGCCACAATGAGCAGTTCTTC

V gene: TRBV5-6
D gene: TRBD2
clone size: .
J gene: TRBJ2-1
CDR3 protein: CASSLTSGMLDEQFF
CDR3 DNA: TGTGCCAGCAGCTTGACTAGCGGGATGTTAGATGAGCAGTTCTTC

V gene: TRBV2
D gene: .
clone size: .
J gene: TRBJ1-2
CDR3 protein: CASPQVLYQESTF
CDR3 DNA: TGTGCCAGCCCTCAAGTCCTCTATCAGGAAAGCACCTTC

V gene: TRBV2
D gene: .
clone size: .
J gene: TRBJ1-1
CDR3 protein: CASSTQGNTEAFF
CDR3 DNA: TGTGCCAGCAGTACACAGGGGAACACTGAAGCTTTCTTT

V gene: TRBV19
D gene: .
clone size: .
J gene: TRBJ2-3
CDR3 protein: CASSIDLEATDTQYF
CDR3 DNA: TGTGCCAGTAGTATAGATCTTGAGGCCACAGATACGCAGTATTTT

V gene: TRBV21-1
D gene: .
clone size: .
J gene: TRBJ1-4
CDR3 protein: CASNPGQKLFF
CDR3 DNA: TGTGCCAGCAACCCGGGACAGAAACTGTTTTTT

V gene: TRBV27
D gene: TRBD2
clone size: .
J gene: TRBJ2-3
CDR3 protein: CASSLYPGLAQDTQYF
CDR3 DNA: TGTGCCAGCAGTCTCTACCCGGGACTAGCTCAAGATACGCAGTATTTT

V gene: TRBV12-2
D gene: .
clone size: .
J gene: TRBJ1-1
CDR3 protein: CASRSRQGDTEAFF
CDR3 DNA: TGTGCAAGTCGCTCCCGACAGGGGGACACTGAAGCTTTCTTT

V gene: TRBV10-3
D gene: TRBD1
clone size: .
J gene: TRBJ2-7
CDR3 protein: CAINGQGDEQYF
CDR3 DNA: TGTGCCATCAACGGACAGGGTGACGAGCAGTACTTC

V gene: TRBV30
D gene: .
clone size: .
J gene: TRBJ2-7
CDR3 protein: CAWSVGGYEQYF
CDR3 DNA: TGTGCCTGGAGTGTAGGGGGTTACGAGCAGTACTTC

V gene: TRBV19
D gene: .
clone size: .
J gene: TRBJ1-3
CDR3 protein: CASSIDVPRGLSSGNTIYF
CDR3 DNA: TGTGCCAGTAGTATAGATGTCCCGAGGGGACTGAGCTCTGGAAACACCATATATTTT

V gene: TRBV30
D gene: .
clone size: .
J gene: TRBJ1-5
CDR3 protein: CAWRDQGNQPQHF
CDR3 DNA: TGTGCCTGGAGAGATCAGGGAAACCAGCCCCAGCATTTT

V gene: TRBV5-1
D gene: .
clone size: .
J gene: TRBJ1-1
CDR3 protein: CASSKDLRDTEAFF
CDR3 DNA: TGCGCCAGCAGCAAAGACTTGAGGGACACTGAAGCTTTCTTT

V gene: TRBV7-8
D gene: TRBD1
clone size: .
J gene: TRBJ2-1
CDR3 protein: CASSADRGYDEQFF
CDR3 DNA: TGTGCCAGCAGCGCGGACAGGGGTTACGATGAGCAGTTCTTC

V gene: TRBV5-1
D gene: TRBD2
clone size: once
J gene: TRBJ2-1
CDR3 protein: CASSSSGMSYNEQFF
CDR3 DNA: TGCGCCAGCAGCTCTAGCGGGATGTCCTACAATGAGCAGTTCTTC

V gene: TRBV18
D gene: .
clone size: .
J gene: TRBJ2-7
CDR3 protein: CASSPYGRGAGYEQYF
CDR3 DNA: TGTGCCAGCTCACCATATGGTCGGGGGGCAGGCTACGAGCAGTACTTC

V gene: TRBV7-9
D gene: TRBD2
clone size: .
J gene: TRBJ2-5
CDR3 protein: CASSPKGLAGVEQYF
CDR3 DNA: TGTGCCAGCAGCCCGAAGGGACTAGCGGGGGTTGAGCAGTACTTC

V gene: TRBV7-2
D gene: .
clone size: .
J gene: TRBJ2-1
CDR3 protein: CASSNDHSSYNEQFF
CDR3 DNA: TGTGCCAGCAGCAATGATCATAGCTCCTACAATGAGCAGTTCTTC

V gene: TRBV13
D gene: TRBD2
clone size: .
J gene: TRBJ2-1
CDR3 protein: CASSSREAYNEQFF
CDR3 DNA: TGTGCCAGCAGCTCACGGGAGGCCTACAATGAGCAGTTCTTC

V gene: TRBV19
D gene: TRBD2
clone size: once
J gene: TRBJ2-4
CDR3 protein: CASSVLAGGLAKNIQYF
CDR3 DNA: TGTGCCAGTAGTGTCTTAGCGGGGGGCCTAGCCAAAAACATTCAGTACTTC